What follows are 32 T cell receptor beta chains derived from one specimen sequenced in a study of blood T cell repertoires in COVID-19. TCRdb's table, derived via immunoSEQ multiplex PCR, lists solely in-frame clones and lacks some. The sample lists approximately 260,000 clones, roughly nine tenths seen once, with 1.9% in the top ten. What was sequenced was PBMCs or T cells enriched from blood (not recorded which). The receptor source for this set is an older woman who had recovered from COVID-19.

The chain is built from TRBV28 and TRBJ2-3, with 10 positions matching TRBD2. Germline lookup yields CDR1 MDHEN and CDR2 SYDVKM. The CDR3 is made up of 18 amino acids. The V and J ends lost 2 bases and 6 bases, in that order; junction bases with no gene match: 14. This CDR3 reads CASSLPAFGLAGDDTQYF. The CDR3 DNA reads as TGTGCCAGCAGTTTACCCGCGTTTGGGCTAGCGGGGGACGATACGCAGTATTTT. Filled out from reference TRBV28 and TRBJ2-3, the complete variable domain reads DVKVTQSSRYLVKRTGEKVFLECVQDMDHENMFWYRQDPGLGLRLIYFSYDVKMKEKGDIPEGYSVSREKKERFSLILESASTNQTSMYLCASSLPAFGLAGDDTQYFGPGTRLTVL.

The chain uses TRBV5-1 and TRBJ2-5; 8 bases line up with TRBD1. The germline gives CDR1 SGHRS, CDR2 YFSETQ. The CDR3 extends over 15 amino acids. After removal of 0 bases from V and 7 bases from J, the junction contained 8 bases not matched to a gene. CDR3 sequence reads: CASSLAGTGPGTQYF. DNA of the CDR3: TGCGCCAGCAGCTTGGCCGGGACAGGCCCGGGGACCCAGTACTTC.

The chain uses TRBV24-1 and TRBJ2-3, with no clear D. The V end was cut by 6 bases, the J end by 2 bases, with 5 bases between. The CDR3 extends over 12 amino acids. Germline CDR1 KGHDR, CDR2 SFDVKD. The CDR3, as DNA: TGTGCCACCAGTCAATCCACAGATACGCAGTATTTT. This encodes CATSQSTDTQYF.

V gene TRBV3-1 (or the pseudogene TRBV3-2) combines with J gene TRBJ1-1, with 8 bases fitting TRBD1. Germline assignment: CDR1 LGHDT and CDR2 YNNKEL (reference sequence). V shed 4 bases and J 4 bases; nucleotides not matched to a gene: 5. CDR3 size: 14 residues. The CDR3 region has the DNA TGTGCCAGCAGCCCGGACAGGGCGGTCACTGAAGCTTTCTTT. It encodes CASSPDRAVTEAFF.

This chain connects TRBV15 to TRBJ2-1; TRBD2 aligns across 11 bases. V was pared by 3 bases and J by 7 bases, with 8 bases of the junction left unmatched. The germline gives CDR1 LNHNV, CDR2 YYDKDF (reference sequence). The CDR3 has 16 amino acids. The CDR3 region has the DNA TGTGCCACCAGCAGTCGAAAATTAGCGGGGGGGAATGAGCAGTTCTTC. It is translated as CATSSRKLAGGNEQFF. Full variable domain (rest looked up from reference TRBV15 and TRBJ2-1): DAMVIQNPRYQVTQFGKPVTLSCSQTLNHNVMYWYQQKSSQAPKLLFHYYDKDFNNEADTPDNFQSRRPNTSFCFLDIRSPGLGDTAMYLCATSSRKLAGGNEQFFGPGTRLTVL.

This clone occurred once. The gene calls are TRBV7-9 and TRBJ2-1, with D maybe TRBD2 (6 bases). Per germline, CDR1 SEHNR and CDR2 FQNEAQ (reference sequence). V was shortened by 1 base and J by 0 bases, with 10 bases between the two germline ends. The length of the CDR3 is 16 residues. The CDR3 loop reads CASSLELAGSYNEQFF. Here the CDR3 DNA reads TGTGCCAGCAGCTTAGAACTAGCCGGCTCCTACAATGAGCAGTTCTTC.

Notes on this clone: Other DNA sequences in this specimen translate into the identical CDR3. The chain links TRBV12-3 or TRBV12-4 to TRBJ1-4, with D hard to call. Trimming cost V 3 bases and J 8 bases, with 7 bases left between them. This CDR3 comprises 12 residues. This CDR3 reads CASSFRVEKLFF. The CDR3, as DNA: TGTGCCAGCAGTTTCCGCGTAGAAAAACTGTTTTTT.

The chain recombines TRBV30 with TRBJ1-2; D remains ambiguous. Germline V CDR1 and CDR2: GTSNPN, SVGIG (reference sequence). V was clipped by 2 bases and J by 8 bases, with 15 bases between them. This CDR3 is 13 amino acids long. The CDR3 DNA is TGTGCCTGGAGTTCGGAGACGCCTTTCGGCTACACCTTC. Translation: CAWSSETPFGYTF.

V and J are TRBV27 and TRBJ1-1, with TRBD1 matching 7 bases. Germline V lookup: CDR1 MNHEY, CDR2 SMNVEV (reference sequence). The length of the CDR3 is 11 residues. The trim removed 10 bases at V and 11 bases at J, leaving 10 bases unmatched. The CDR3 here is CATRKGAAAFF. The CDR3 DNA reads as TGTGCCACCAGAAAGGGGGCGGCGGCTTTCTTT.

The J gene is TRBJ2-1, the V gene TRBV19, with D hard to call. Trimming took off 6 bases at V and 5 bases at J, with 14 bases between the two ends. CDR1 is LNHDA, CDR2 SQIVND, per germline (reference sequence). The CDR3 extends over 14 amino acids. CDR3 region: CASSQRFRDNEQFF. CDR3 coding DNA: TGTGCCAGTAGCCAGAGGTTTCGGGACAATGAGCAGTTCTTC.

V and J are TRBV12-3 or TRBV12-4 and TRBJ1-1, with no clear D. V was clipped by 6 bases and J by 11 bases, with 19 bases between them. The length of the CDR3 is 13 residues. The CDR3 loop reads CASSHLLFEVAFF. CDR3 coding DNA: TGTGCCAGCAGCCATCTATTGTTCGAGGTCGCTTTCTTT.

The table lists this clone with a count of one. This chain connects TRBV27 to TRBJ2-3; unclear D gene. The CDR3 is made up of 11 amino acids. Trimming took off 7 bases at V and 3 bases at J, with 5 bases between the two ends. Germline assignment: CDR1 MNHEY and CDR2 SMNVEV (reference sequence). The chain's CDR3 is CASTVTDTQYF. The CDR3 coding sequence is TGTGCCAGCACGGTGACAGATACGCAGTATTTT.

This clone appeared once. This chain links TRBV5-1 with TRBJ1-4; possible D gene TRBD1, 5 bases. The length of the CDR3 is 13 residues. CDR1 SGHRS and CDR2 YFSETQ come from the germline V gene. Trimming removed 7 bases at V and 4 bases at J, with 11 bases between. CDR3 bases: TGCGCCAGCCGCAGGGCCCTTAATGAAAAACTGTTTTTT. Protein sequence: CASRRALNEKLFF.

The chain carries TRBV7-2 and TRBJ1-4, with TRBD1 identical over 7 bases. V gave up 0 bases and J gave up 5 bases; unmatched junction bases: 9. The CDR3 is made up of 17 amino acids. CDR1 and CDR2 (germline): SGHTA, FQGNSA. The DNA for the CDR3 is TGTGCCAGCAGCTTAGCATACAGGGGCCGGCTAAATGAAAAACTGTTTTTT. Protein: CASSLAYRGRLNEKLFF.

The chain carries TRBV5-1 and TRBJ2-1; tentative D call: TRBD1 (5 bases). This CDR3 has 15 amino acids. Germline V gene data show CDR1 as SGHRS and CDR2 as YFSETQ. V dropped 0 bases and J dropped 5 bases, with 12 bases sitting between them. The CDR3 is CASSLGAGYDNEQFF. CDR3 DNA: TGCGCCAGCAGCTTGGGGGCAGGGTATGACAATGAGCAGTTCTTC.

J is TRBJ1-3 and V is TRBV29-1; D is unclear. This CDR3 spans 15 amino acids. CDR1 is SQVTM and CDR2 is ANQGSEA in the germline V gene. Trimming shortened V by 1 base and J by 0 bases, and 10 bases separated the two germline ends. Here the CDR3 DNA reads TGCAGCGTTGAAGGTCCAGGCCGCTCTGGAAACACCATATATTTT. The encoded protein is CSVEGPGRSGNTIYF.

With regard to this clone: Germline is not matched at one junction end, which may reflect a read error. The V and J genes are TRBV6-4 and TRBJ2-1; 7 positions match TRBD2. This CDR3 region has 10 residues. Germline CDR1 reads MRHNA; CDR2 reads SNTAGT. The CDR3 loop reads CASGRLAEVF. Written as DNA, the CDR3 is TGTGCCAGCGGCAGGCTAGCGGAAGTCTTC.

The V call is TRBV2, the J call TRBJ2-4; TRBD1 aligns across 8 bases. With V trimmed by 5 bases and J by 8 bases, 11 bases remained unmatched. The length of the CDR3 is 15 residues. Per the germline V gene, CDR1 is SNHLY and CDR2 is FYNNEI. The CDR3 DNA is TGTGCCAGCAGTAAAGGGTTGACAGGGGAGGACATTCAGTACTTC. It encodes CASSKGLTGEDIQYF.

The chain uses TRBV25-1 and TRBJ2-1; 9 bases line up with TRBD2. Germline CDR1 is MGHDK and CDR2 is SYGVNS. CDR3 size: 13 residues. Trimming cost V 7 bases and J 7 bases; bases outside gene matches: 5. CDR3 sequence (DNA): TGTGCCAGCACAGCGGGAGGAAGAAATGAGCAGTTCTTC. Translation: CASTAGGRNEQFF. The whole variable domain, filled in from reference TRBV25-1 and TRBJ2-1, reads EADIYQTPRYLVIGTGKKITLECSQTMGHDKMYWYQQDPGMELHLIHYSYGVNSTEKGDLSSESTVSRIRTEHFPLTLESARPSHTSQYLCASTAGGRNEQFFGPGTRLTVL.

DNA of the CDR3: TGTGCCAGCAGCCCCGACAGGGGGGGTGATACGCAGTATTTT. Protein product: CASSPDRGGDTQYF. The rearrangement uses TRBV28 and TRBJ2-3; 9 nucleotides agree with TRBD1. This CDR3 has 14 residues. V gave up 6 bases and J gave up 6 bases; unmatched junction bases: 7. CDR1 and CDR2 from the germline V gene are MDHEN and SYDVKM. The full variable domain, its missing parts supplied by reference TRBV28 and TRBJ2-3, is DVKVTQSSRYLVKRTGEKVFLECVQDMDHENMFWYRQDPGLGLRLIYFSYDVKMKEKGDIPEGYSVSREKKERFSLILESASTNQTSMYLCASSPDRGGDTQYFGPGTRLTVL.

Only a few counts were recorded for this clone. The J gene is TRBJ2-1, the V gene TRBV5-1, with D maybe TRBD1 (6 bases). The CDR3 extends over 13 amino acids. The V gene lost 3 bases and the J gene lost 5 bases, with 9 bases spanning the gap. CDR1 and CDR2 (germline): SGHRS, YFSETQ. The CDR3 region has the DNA TGCGCCAGCAGCTGGACAGTAAACAATGAGCAGTTCTTC. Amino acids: CASSWTVNNEQFF.

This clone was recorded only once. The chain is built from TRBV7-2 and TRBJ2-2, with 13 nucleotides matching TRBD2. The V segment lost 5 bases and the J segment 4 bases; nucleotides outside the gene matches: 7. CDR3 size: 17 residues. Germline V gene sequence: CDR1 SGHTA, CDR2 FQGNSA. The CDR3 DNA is TGTGCCAGCAGCCGGGGACTAGCGGGAACGGGCACCGGGGAGCTGTTTTTT. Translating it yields CASSRGLAGTGTGELFF.

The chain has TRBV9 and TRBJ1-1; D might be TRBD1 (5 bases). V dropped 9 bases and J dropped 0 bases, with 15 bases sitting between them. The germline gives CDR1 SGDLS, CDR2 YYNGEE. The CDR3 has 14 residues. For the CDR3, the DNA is TGTGCCACAGCACCGGGACTCATGAACACTGAAGCTTTCTTT. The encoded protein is CATAPGLMNTEAFF.

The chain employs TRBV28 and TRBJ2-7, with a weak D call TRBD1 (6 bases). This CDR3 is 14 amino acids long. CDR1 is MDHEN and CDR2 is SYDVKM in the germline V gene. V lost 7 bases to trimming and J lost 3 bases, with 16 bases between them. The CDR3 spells CASTRGGALYEQYF. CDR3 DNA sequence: TGTGCCAGCACCAGGGGTGGGGCACTCTACGAGCAGTACTTC.

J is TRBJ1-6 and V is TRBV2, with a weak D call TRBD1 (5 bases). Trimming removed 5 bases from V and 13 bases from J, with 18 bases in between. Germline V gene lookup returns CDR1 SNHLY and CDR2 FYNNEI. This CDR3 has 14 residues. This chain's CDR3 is CASSSSVRGIPLHF. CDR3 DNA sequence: TGTGCCAGCAGTTCAAGCGTCCGGGGGATTCCCCTCCACTTT.

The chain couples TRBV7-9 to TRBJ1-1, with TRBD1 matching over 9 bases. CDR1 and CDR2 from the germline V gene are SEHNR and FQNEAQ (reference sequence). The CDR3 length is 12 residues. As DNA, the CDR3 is TGTGGGGGGACAGGGCTCAACGCTGAAGCTTTCTTT. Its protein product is CGGTGLNAEAFF.

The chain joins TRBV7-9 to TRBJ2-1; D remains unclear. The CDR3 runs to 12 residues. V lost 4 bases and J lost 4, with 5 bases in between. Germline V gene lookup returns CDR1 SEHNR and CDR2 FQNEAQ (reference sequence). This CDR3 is CASSSPYNEQFF. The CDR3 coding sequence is TGTGCCAGCAGCTCCCCGTACAATGAGCAGTTCTTC.

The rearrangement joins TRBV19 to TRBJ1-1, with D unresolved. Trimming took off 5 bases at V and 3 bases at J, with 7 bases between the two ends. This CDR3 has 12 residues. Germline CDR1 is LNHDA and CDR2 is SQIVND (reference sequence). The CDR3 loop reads CASSSVDTEAFF. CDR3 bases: TGTGCCAGTAGTTCGGTGGACACTGAAGCTTTCTTT.

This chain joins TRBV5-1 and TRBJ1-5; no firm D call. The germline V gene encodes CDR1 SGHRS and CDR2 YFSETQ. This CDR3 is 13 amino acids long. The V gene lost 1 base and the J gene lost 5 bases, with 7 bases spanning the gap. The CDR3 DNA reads TGCGCCAGCAGCTTGTCAACAGATCAGCCCCAGCATTTT. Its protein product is CASSLSTDQPQHF.

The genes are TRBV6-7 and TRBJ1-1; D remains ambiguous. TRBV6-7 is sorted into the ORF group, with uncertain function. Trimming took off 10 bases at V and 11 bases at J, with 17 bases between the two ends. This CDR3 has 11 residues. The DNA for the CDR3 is TGTGCCACCTTCTCTTCGGGCGGGGCTTTCTTT. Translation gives CATFSSGGAFF.

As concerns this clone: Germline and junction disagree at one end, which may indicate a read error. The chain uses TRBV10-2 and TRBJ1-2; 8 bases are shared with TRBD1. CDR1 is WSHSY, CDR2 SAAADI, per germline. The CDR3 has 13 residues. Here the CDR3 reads CASSERIEGTGVF. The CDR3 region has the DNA TGCGCCAGCAGTGAGAGGATCGAGGGGACAGGAGTATTC.

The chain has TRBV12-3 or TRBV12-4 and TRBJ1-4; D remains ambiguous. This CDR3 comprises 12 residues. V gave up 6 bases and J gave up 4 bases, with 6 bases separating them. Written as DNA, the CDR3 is TGTGCCAGCAGCCTCCTTAATGAAAAACTGTTTTTT. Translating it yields CASSLLNEKLFF.